This TCR beta chain was recorded in a study of T-cell memory formation after mild COVID-19. Study conclusions and caveats: For second-wave clones that peaked at day 37, SARS-CoV-2 specificity went unverified. The study found balanced CD4/CD8 in clones contracting day 15 to 85 and a CD4+ lean in later expanders. Pre-infection memory harbored some responding clones, suggesting cross-reactive memory joined.

The table lists this clonotype with a few counts. Its antigen remains unidentified. It was 5'RACE with constant-segment primers that produced the TCR alpha and TCR beta cDNA libraries, which carried sample barcodes and UMIs. TCRdb redid the calling of the 5' RACE reads with MiXCR, one entry per CDR3 protein. The repertoire holds under 550,000 distinct CDR3 sequences, about 20% seen once, with over 9% in the top ten. V was pared by 0 bases and J by 4 bases, with 12 bases between. Germline V lookup: CDR1 LGHNA, CDR2 YSLEER. This CDR3 comprises 15 residues. The specimen was PBMCs or a T cell subset sorted from them (not recorded which). The clonotype originates from an adult woman who had mild COVID-19 (a few samples of this study predate the infection). Cell type and time point are not known. This chain uses TRBV4-3 with TRBJ1-2; D remains unclear. As DNA, the CDR3 is TGCGCCAGCAGCCAAGATCATGACAACCTCTATGGCTACACCTTC. Translating it yields CASSQDHDNLYGYTF.